This T cell receptor beta chain came from a study of CD8+ T cells in alopecia areata. Overall study context: Tofacitinib exposure lasted 6 to 18 months, followed by 6 months off drug.

This CDR3 contains 17 residues. The germline V gene encodes CDR1 SGDLS and CDR2 YYNGEE. The trim removed 4 bases at V and 1 base at J, leaving 11 bases unmatched. Treatment here: oral pan-JAK inhibitor, 5-10 mg twice daily. After isolation, RNA underwent reverse transcription to generate cDNA as the sequencing template. Profiled with immunoSEQ multiplex PCR; TCRdb holds only in-frame clones, not every one. The sample gives 150,000 or so clones, about 88% of which show up once; approximately 13% is in the top ten. On this clone: Its antigen is not known.

Points from the study as a whole: Scalp clonality decreased significantly with tofacitinib, and so did expanded CD8+ clones among the top 100.

The receptor comes from a human donor with alopecia areata. The chain has TRBV9 and TRBJ2-1; TRBD1 agrees at 7 bases. The sequenced sample was CD8+ T cells sorted from blood, obtained at week 4, from a patient treated with tofacitinib. CDR3 bases: TGTGCCAGCAGCACAAGTAGGGCCAGGGGGTCCTACAATGAGCAGTTCTTC. It specifies CASSTSRARGSYNEQFF.